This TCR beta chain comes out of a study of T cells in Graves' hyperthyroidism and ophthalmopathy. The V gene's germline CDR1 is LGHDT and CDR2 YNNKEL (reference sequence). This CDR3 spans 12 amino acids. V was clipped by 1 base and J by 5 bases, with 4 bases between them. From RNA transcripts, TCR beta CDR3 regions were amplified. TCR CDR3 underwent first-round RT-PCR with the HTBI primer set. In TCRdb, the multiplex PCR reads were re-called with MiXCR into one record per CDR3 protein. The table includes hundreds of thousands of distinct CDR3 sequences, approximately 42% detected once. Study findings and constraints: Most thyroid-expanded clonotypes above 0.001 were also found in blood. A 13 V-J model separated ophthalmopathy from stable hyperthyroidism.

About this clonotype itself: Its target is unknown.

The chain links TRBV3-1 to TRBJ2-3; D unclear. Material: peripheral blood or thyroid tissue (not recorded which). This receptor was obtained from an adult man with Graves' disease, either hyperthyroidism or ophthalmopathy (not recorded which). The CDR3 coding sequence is TGTGCCAGCAGCCAAGTTGGAGATACGCAGTATTTT. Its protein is CASSQVGDTQYF.